This TCR beta chain was recovered during a study of blood T cell repertoires in COVID-19 (dated by TCRdb to the early 2020s). About the full investigation: Samples from collaborators originated in the United States, Italy and Spain and spanned both the acute and convalescent phases of COVID-19. Where available, HLA class I and class II types were obtained from metadata supplied by the sample provider rather than from assay-based typing. Samples were obtained from the ongoing ImmuneRACE study (first 160 participants) and from 1,000 to 1,500 subjects provided by 6 global collaborators. The repertoires were made available in a free public database intended to serve as a resource for research on the immune response to SARS-CoV-2. A de-identified subject ID, COVID-19 status, age in years and sex were almost always included in the sample metadata. The prospective study material was composed of cDNA or gDNA derived from T cells, B-cell-depleted T cells, or PBMCs. Subjects who had been exposed to COVID-19, were actively infected with it, or had recovered from it provided the deeply sampled blood TCRbeta repertoires that made up the dataset.

Enrolling through a virtual design, the prospective study's participants ranged in age from roughly 18 to 89 years and lived across 24 United States geographic areas. To assign participants to cohorts, the prospective study relied on clinical history that participants themselves reported in a screening survey and a study questionnaire. In the prospective study, mobile phlebotomists collected whole blood, serum and a nasopharyngeal or oropharyngeal swab from each participant. Additional blood draws and questionnaires over an approximately 2-month period could optionally be provided by prospective study participants. Before DNA extraction, prospective study blood samples were shipped either frozen or at room temperature. A word on this clone: Its antigen specificity is not known. Base qualities are missing; no much larger clone stands one base away.

Study-level results and caveats: How much clinical and demographic metadata was included differed by source and by participant, and the metadata was provided uncurated.

TCRbeta CDR3 regions were amplified from genomic DNA by means of the immunoSEQ Assay, a bias-controlled multiplex PCR. On the authors' methods: The number of nucleated cells in each sample was estimated from the amplification of reference gene primers within the assay. Sequence reads were collapsed and filtered to measure the absolute abundance of every unique TCRbeta CDR3 rearrangement. For each sample, productive Simpson clonality was calculated as the square root of Simpson's diversity index over productive rearrangements. The source is immuneACCESS, and TCRdb retained only in-frame sequences with V and J called. Part of the clones is not carried over; for the studies checked, unresolved V genes explain less than half of this, and the remainder is unexplained. V and J calls plus clone size are reproduced from that table; the DNA served to infer D and trimming. The sample table contains about 270,000 clones; only one count was recorded for more than 75% of them. In total, the top ten clones hold about 2.5% of the sample.

V ends up 7 bases short and J 2 bases short, with an unmatched junction base count of 7. Spanning cysteine to phenylalanine, the CDR3 consists of 13 amino acids. The DNA shown is the 39-base CDR3, in frame from base 1. The germline V gene supplies CDR1 SQVTM and CDR2 ANQGSEA. The chain is made from TRBV29-1 and TRBJ1-2, with 7 central nucleotides matching TRBD1. Sequencing used PBMCs or T cells enriched from blood (not recorded which). This TCR derives from a woman between 40 and 55 years old with acute COVID-19. The DNA sequence is TGCAGCGCCTCTTGGGGACAGAACTATGGCTACACCTTC. It encodes CSASWGQNYGYTF. With the portions outside the CDR3 filled from the reference TRBV29-1 and TRBJ1-2 genes, the complete variable region becomes SAVISQKPSRDICQRGTSLTIQCQVDSQVTMMFWYRQQPGQSLTLIATANQGSEATYESGFVIDKFPISRPNLTFSTLTVSNMSPEDSSIYLCSASWGQNYGYTFGSGTRLTVV.